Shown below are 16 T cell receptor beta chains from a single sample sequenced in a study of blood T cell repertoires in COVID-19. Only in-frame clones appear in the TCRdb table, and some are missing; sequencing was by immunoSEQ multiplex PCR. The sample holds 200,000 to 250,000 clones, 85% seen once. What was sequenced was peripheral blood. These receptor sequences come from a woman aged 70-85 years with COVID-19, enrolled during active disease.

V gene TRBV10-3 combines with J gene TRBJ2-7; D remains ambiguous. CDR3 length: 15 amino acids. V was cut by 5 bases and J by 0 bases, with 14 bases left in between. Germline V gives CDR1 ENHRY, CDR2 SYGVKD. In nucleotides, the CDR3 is TGTGCCATCAGTAACCGACACGAGAGCTCCTACGAGCAGTACTTC. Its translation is CAISNRHESSYEQYF.

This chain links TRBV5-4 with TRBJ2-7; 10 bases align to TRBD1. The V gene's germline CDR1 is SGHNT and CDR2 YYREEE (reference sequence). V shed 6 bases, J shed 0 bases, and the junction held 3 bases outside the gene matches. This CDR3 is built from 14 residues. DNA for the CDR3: TGTGCCAGCAAGGACAGGGGGAGCTCCTACGAGCAGTACTTC. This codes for CASKDRGSSYEQYF.

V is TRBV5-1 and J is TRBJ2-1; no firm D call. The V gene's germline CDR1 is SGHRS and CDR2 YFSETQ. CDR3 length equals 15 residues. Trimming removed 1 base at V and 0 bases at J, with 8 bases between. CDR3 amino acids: CASSLIAGSYNEQFF. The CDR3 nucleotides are TGCGCCAGCAGCTTGATAGCCGGCTCCTACAATGAGCAGTTCTTC. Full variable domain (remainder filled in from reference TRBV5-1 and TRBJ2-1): KAGVTQTPRYLIKTRGQQVTLSCSPISGHRSVSWYQQTPGQGLQFLFEYFSETQRNKGNFPGRFSGRQFSNSRSEMNVSTLELGDSALYLCASSLIAGSYNEQFFGPGTRLTVL.

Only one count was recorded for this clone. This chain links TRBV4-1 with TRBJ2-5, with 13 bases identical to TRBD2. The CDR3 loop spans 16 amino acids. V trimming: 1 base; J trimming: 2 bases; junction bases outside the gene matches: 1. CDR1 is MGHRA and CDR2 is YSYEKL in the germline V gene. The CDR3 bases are TGCGCCAGCAGCCAAGGACTAGCGGGGGGACAAGAGACCCAGTACTTC. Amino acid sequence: CASSQGLAGGQETQYF.

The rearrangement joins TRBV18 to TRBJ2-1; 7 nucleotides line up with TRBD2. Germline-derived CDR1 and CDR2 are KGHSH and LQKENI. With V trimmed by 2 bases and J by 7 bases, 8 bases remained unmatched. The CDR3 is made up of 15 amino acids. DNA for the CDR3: TGTGCCAGCTCACCAGAGGGAGGGGTAAAGAATGAGCAGTTCTTC. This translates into CASSPEGGVKNEQFF.

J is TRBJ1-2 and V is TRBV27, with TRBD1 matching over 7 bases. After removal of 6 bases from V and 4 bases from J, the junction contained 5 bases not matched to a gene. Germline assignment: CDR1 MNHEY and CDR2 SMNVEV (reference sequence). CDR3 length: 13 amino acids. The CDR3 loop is CASRITGAYGYTF. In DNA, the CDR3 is TGTGCCAGCAGAATCACAGGGGCCTATGGCTACACCTTC.

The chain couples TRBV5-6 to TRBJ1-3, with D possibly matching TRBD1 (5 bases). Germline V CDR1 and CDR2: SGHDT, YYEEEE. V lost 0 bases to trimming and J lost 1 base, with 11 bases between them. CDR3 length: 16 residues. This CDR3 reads CASSLAGAVSGNTIYF. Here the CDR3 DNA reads TGTGCCAGCAGCTTGGCTGGGGCCGTTTCTGGAAACACCATATATTTT.

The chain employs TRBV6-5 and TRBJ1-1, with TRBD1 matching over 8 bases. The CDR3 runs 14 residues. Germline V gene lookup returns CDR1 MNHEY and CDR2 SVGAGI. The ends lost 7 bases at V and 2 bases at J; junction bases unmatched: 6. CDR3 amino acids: CASTGTGANTEAFF. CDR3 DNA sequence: TGTGCCAGCACCGGGACAGGAGCTAACACTGAAGCTTTCTTT.

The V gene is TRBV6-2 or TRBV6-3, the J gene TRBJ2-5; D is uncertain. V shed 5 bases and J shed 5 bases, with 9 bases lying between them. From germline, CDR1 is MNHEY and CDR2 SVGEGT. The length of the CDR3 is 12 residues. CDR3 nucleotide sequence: TGTGCCAGCAGTCCCCGCAGGGAGACCCAGTACTTC. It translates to CASSPRRETQYF.

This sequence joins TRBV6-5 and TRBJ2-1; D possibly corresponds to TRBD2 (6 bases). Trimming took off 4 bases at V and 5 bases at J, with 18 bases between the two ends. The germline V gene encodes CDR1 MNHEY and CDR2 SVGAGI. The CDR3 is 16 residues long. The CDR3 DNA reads TGTGCCAGCAGTTCCCGACTGGCTAGCGTGAACAATGAGCAGTTCTTC. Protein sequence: CASSSRLASVNNEQFF.

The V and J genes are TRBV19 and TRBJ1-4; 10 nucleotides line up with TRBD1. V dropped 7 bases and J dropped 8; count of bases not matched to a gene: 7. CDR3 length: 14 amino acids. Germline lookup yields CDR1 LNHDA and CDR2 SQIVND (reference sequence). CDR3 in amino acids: CASTGQGVSEKLFF. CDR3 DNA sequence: TGTGCCAGTACCGGACAGGGGGTTTCGGAAAAACTGTTTTTT.

CDR3 loop: CAGLSVPGQGDEKLFF. Written as DNA, the CDR3 is TGTGCCGGACTGTCTGTCCCGGGACAGGGGGATGAAAAACTGTTTTTT. V and J are TRBV3-1 (or the pseudogene TRBV3-2) and TRBJ1-4; 11 bases align to TRBD1. The ends lost 11 bases at V and 6 bases at J; junction bases unmatched: 14. Germline V lookup: CDR1 LGHDT, CDR2 YNNKEL (reference sequence). The CDR3 is 16 residues long.

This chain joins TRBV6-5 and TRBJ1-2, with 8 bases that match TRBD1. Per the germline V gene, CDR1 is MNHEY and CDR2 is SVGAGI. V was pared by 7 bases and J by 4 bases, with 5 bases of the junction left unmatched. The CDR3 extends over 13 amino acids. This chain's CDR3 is CASTGGEIYGYTF. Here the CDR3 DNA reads TGTGCCAGCACAGGGGGCGAAATCTATGGCTACACCTTC.

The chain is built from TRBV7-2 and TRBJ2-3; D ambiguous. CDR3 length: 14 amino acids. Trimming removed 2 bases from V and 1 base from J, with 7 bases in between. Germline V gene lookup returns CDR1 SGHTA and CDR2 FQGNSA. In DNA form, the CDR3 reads TGTGCCAGCAGCTTAATATTCGGCACAGATACGCAGTATTTT. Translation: CASSLIFGTDTQYF. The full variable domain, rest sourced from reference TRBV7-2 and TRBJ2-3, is GAGVSQSPSNKVTEKGKDVELRCDPISGHTALYWYRQSLGQGLEFLIYFQGNSAPDKSGLPSDRFSAERTGGSVSTLTIQRTQQEDSAVYLCASSLIFGTDTQYFGPGTRLTVL.

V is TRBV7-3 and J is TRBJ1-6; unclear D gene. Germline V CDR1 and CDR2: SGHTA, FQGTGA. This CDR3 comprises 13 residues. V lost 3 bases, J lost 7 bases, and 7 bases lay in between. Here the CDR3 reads CASSFSKNSPLHF. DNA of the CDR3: TGTGCCAGCAGCTTTAGTAAGAATTCACCCCTCCACTTT.

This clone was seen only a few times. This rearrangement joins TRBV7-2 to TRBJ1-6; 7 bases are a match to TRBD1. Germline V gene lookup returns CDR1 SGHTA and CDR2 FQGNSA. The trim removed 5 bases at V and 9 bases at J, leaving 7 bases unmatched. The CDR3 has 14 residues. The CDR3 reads CASSLNTGVSPLHF. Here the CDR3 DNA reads TGTGCCAGCAGCCTGAATACAGGGGTTTCACCCCTCCACTTT.